This T cell receptor beta chain was captured by sequencing in a study of Graves' ophthalmopathy and Graves' hyperthyroidism. Study details: Peripheral blood (taken before any treatment) was collected at initial diagnosis.

This clonotype was recorded a few times. At one of its ends the junction is not consistent with the germline gene, which may arise from a read error. Investigators amplified TCR beta CDR3 regions from RNA transcripts. In the first round, RT-PCR was carried out with HTBI primers, and a multiplex PCR formed the second round. TCRdb passed the multiplex PCR reads through MiXCR, listing each CDR3 protein once. The repertoire holds hundreds of thousands of distinct CDR3 sequences, with just over 40% as singletons. Germline-derived CDR1 and CDR2 are MGHRA and YSYEKL. The CDR3 runs to 17 residues. The chain carries TRBV4-1 and TRBJ1-5; D is unresolved. This sequence originates from an adult man with Graves' ophthalmopathy. Sequencing input: peripheral blood. The CDR3 region is CASSQDIGTSGYQPQHF. CDR3 DNA: TGTGCCAGCAGCCAAGATATAGGCACCTCAGGTTATCAGCCCCAGCATTTT.